This T cell receptor beta chain was obtained from a study of cytomegalovirus exposure and HLA in healthy donors. Donors were nominally healthy when sampled, though unrecorded immune exposures were likely. Study conclusions and caveats: An Asian-associated ancestry cluster reportedly showed fewer N-insertions than the roughly 600-donor mean in a later analysis. Because they were indistinguishable, some V segments, including TRBV6-2 and TRBV6-3, were excluded.

For this clone: Antigen specificity is unknown.

CDR3 size: 19 residues. V gave up 6 bases and J gave up 0 bases, with 21 bases separating them. Germline loops: CDR1 SGHTA, CDR2 FQGNSA. The PCR had 60 Vbeta and 13 Jbeta primers. Using immunoSEQ multiplex PCR, the repertoire was profiled, and TCRdb retains in-frame clones only, with some absent. This sample contains about 48,000 clones. The chain has TRBV7-2 and TRBJ1-6; D is unclear. The sequence was collected from a male donor in good health and CMV-seropositive. The specimen was PBMCs. The CDR3 spells CASSPNNSLKSSYNSPLHF. For the CDR3, the DNA is TGTGCCAGCAGTCCCAACAACAGCCTGAAGAGCTCCTATAATTCACCCCTCCACTTT.